Presented here are 2 T cell receptor beta chains from one specimen sequenced in a study of cytomegalovirus exposure and HLA in healthy donors (dated by TCRdb to the late 2010s). The protocol used for the library was the immunoSEQ multiplex PCR assay. For the multiplex PCR, a mixture combining 60 forward primers for TCR Vbeta segments and 13 reverse primers for TCR Jbeta segments was used. TCRdb took this table from immuneACCESS and kept in-frame rearrangements with V and J called. Such tables lack part of the clones; where checked against another copy, unresolved V genes explain under half of the gap, and the rest is unexplained. This sample comprises 100,000 to 150,000 clones, 75% of them detected only once. The top ten constitute over 2.5% of the sample. Sequencing used PBMCs. These receptors were taken from a woman aged 50 to 60 in good health and CMV-seronegative.

J is TRBJ1-1 and V is TRBV19, with D perhaps matching TRBD1 (5 bases). Germline V CDR1 and CDR2: LNHDA, SQIVND (reference sequence). Between the trimmed V and J ends, which lost 3 bases and 6 bases, there was a span of 14 bases. This CDR3 is 14 amino acids long. This chain's CDR3 is CASSISGMHPEAFF. As DNA, the CDR3 is TGTGCCAGTAGTATTTCAGGGATGCACCCTGAAGCTTTCTTT.

This chain connects TRBV5-8 to TRBJ2-1; D might be TRBD2 (5 bases). There are 14 residues in the CDR3. Per germline, CDR1 SGHTS and CDR2 YDEGEE. The V and J ends lost 7 bases and 9 bases respectively, with 20 bases between them. CDR3 DNA: TGTGCCAGCGGAGGAGTGGCCTTTCTTGGTGAGCAGTTCTTC. It yields the protein CASGGVAFLGEQFF.